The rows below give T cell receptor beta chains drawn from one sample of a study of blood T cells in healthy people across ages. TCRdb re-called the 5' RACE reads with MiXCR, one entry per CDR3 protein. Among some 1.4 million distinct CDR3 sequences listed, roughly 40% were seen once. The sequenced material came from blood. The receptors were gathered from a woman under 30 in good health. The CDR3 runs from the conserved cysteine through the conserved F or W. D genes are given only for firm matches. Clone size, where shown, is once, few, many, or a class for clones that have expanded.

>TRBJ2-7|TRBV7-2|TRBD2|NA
TGTGCCAGCAGCCAGACGACTAGCTTGAACAATGAGCAGTACTTC
CASSQTTSLNNEQYF
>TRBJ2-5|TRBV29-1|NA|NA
TGCAGCGTTGGGGGGCGGGTTGGGGGAGGAGAGACCCAGTACTTC
CSVGGRVGGGETQYF
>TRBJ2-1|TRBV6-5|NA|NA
TGTGCCAGCAGTTACTCGGACGGACCCTACAATGAGCAGTTCTTC
CASSYSDGPYNEQFF
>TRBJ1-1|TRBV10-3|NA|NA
TGTGCCATCAATATGAGGGAGGAAAGCACTGAAGCTTTCTTT
CAINMREESTEAFF
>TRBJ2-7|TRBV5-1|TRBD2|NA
TGCGCCAGCAGCCCAAGGACTAGCGGGAGTCCTTCCTACAATGAGCAGTACTTC
CASSPRTSGSPSYNEQYF
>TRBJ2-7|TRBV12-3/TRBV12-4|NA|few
TGTGCCAGCAGCTTGGTTAGGGGCGGCCGAAACGAGCAGTACTTC
CASSLVRGGRNEQYF
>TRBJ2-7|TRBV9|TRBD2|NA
TGTGCCAGCAGCACAGACTCCGGGACTAGCGGATACGAGCAGTACTTC
CASSTDSGTSGYEQYF
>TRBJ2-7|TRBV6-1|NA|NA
TGTGCCAGCAGGGGGACTTACTACAATGAGCAGTACTTC
CASRGTYYNEQYF
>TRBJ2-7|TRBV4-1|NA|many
TGCGCCAGCAGCCAAGGCGGGCCGTACGAGCAGTACTTC
CASSQGGPYEQYF
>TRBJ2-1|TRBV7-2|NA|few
TGTGCCAGCAGCTTTTTTGGTAGCAATGAGCAGTTCTTC
CASSFFGSNEQFF